This TCR beta chain is from a study of blood T cell repertoires in COVID-19. As for the study in general: COVID-19 samples, acute and convalescent, were from the United States, Italy and Spain. T cells, B-cell-depleted T cells, or PBMCs provided the cDNA or gDNA that served as material.

V lost 0 bases, J lost 5 bases, and 11 bases lay in between. Germline V gives CDR1 MNHEY, CDR2 SMNVEV (reference sequence). The CDR3 totals 14 residues. Original data processing: Cell counts per sample came from amplifying reference gene primers. TCRdb keeps only in-frame clones here, not all; method: immunoSEQ multiplex PCR. The DNA was the basis for D and trimming; V, J and clone size are from that table. The table has 180,000 or so clones, 70% to 80% seen once. The specimen sequenced was peripheral blood. V is TRBV27 and J is TRBJ2-7; D remains unclear. The receptor was derived from a woman in her forties or fifties with active or convalescent COVID-19. The CDR3 nucleotides are TGTGCCAGCAGTTTATCGCGGCTCCGCAACGAGCAGTACTTC. This encodes CASSLSRLRNEQYF.